This TCR beta chain was identified in a study of chemoradiotherapy in HPV16-positive cancers. Study conclusions and caveats: HPV-responsive T-cell expansion during chemoradiotherapy was linked to improved recurrence-free survival in HPV16-positive patients. The functional HPV-specific definition rests on just two HPV16-positive patients.

Worth noting for this clone: Its antigen remains unidentified.

Sequencing was performed with immunoSEQ multiplex PCR; in TCRdb, only in-frame clones are kept and a portion is missing. The sample lists about 1,500 clones; 83% were seen once. This TCR came from a human donor with HPV-associated anogenital cancer. The material was tumor tissue, obtained from a patient who underwent chemoradiotherapy.

DNA of the CDR3: TGCGCCAGCTCTGCGGCGGGTCGTGAAAAACTGTTTTTT. Translation: CASSAAGREKLFF. The rearrangement joins TRBV5-1 to TRBJ1-4; D ambiguous. Germline V CDR1 and CDR2: SGHRS, YFSETQ. The germline V and J ends were trimmed by 7 bases and 7 bases, with 14 bases remaining between them. This CDR3 region has 13 residues.